The sequence of this TCR beta chain was determined in a study of blood T cell repertoires in COVID-19. In the study overall: Sources were T cells, B-cell-depleted T cells, or PBMCs; the material itself was cDNA or gDNA.

This CDR3 spans 15 amino acids. Germline CDR1 reads SGHRS; CDR2 reads YFSETQ. Unmatched junction bases numbered 9, after V lost 4 bases and J lost 5 bases. This table comes from immunoSEQ multiplex PCR, and its TCRdb copy is limited to in-frame clones, with some not included. The sample lists 100,000 to 150,000 clones; 80% to 85% were seen once. Source material: peripheral blood. This clonotype was sampled from a woman between 25 and 40 years old who had recovered from COVID-19. This chain links TRBV5-1 with TRBJ2-7; 10 positions match TRBD1. CDR3 coding DNA: TGCGCCAGCAGCGCCTCGGGACAGGGGATCGACGAGCAGTACTTC. This encodes CASSASGQGIDEQYF.